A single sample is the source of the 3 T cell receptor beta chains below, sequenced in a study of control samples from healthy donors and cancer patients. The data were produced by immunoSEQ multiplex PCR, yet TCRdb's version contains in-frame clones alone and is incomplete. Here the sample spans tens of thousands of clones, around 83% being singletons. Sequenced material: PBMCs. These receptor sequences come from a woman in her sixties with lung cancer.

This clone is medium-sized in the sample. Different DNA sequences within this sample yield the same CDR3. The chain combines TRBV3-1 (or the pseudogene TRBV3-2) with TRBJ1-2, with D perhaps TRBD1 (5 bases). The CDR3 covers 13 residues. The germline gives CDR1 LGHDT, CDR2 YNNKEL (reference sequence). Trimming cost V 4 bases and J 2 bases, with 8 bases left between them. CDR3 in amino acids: CASSLGANYGYTF. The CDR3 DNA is TGTGCCAGCAGCCTAGGGGCCAACTATGGCTACACCTTC.

CDR3 in DNA: TGTGCCAGCTCACGACAGGAGCGGGGGACTAGTGGGACCAATGAGCAGTTCTTC. Translation: CASSRQERGTSGTNEQFF. The chain links TRBV18 to TRBJ2-1; 8 positions agree with TRBD2. Germline V gene lookup returns CDR1 KGHSH and CDR2 LQKENI. This CDR3 spans 18 amino acids. J was trimmed by 6 bases and V by 4 bases; bases with no gene match: 17. Filled out from reference TRBV18 and TRBJ2-1, the complete variable domain reads NAGVMQNPRHLVRRRGQEARLRCSPMKGHSHVYWYRQLPEEGLKFMVYLQKENIIDESGMPKERFSAEFPKEGPSILRIQQVVRGDSAAYFCASSRQERGTSGTNEQFFGPGTRLTVL.

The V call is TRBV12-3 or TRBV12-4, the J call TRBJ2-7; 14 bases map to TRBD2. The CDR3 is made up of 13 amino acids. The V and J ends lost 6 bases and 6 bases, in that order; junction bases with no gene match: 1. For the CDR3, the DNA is TGTGCCAGCAGAGGACTAGCGGGAGGCGAGCAGTACTTC. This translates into CASRGLAGGEQYF.